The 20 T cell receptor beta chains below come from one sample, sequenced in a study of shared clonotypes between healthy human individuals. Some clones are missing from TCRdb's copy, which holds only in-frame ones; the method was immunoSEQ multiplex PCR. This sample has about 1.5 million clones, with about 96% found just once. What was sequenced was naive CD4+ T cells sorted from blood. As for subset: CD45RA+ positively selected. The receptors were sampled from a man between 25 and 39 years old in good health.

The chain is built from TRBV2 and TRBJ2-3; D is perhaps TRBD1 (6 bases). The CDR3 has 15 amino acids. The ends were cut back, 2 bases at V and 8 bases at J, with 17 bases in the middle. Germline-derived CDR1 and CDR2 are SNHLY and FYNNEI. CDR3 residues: CASSEPGQAQGTQYF. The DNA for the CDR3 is TGTGCCAGCAGTGAACCGGGACAAGCACAGGGTACGCAGTATTTT.

The CDR3 bases are TGTGCCATCAGTGACCCGGGACAGGGGGCGAAGGACGAGCAGTACTTC. It encodes CAISDPGQGAKDEQYF. This chain links TRBV10-3 with TRBJ2-7; TRBD1 matches 12 bases. Germline CDR1 is ENHRY and CDR2 is SYGVKD. J was trimmed by 5 bases and V by 3 bases; bases with no gene match: 8. This CDR3 region has 16 residues.

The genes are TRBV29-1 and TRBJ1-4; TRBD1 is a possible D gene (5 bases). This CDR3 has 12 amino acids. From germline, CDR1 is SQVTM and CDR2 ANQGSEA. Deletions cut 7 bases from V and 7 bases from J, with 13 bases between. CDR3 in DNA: TGCAGCGCCAATATGGGGGGTGAAAAACTGTTTTTT. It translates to CSANMGGEKLFF.

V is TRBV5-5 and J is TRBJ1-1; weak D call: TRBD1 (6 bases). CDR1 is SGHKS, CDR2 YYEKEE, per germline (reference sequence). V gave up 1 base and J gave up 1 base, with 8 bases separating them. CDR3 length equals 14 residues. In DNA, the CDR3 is TGTGCCAGCAGCTTGAGGGACACGAACACTGAAGCTTTCTTT. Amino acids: CASSLRDTNTEAFF.

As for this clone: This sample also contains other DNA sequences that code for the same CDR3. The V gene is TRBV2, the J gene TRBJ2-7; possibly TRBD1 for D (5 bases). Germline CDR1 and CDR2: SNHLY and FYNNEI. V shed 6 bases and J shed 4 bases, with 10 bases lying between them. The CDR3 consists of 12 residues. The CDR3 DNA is TGTGCCAGCAGGACAGATTCTTACGAGCAGTACTTC. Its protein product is CASRTDSYEQYF.

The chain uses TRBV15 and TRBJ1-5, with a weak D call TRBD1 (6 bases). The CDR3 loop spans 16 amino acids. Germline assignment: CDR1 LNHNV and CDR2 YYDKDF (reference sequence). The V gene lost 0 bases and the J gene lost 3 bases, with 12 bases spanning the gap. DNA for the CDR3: TGTGCCACCAGCAGAGATCGCCAGGGGAACAATCAGCCCCAGCATTTT. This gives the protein CATSRDRQGNNQPQHF.

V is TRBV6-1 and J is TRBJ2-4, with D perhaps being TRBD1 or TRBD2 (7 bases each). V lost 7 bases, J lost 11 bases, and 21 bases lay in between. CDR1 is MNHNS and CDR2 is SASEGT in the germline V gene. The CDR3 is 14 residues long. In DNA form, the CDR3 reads TGTGCCAGCAAAAGGGGAGGGGGCTCTTCTCTTCAGTACTTC. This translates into CASKRGGGSSLQYF.

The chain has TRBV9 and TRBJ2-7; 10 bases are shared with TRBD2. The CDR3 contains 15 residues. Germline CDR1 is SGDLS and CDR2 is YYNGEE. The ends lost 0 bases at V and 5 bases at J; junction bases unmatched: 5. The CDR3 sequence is CASSVASGSLDEQYF. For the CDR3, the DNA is TGTGCCAGCAGCGTAGCTAGCGGGAGCTTGGACGAGCAGTACTTC.

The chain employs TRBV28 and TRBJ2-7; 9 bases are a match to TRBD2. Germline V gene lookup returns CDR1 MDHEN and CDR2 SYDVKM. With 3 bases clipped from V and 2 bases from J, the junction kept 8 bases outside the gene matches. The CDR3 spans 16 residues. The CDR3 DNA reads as TGTGCCAGCAGTTTCATGTCTAGCGGGATTACCTACGAGCAGTACTTC. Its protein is CASSFMSSGITYEQYF.

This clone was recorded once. CDR3: CASSWGREFGDEQFF. CDR3 sequence (DNA): TGCGCCAGCAGCTGGGGGCGGGAGTTCGGGGATGAGCAGTTCTTC. V is TRBV5-1 and J is TRBJ2-1; a weak D match, TRBD2 (7 bases). From germline, CDR1 is SGHRS and CDR2 YFSETQ. V lost 3 bases and J lost 8, with 18 bases in between. This CDR3 has 15 residues.

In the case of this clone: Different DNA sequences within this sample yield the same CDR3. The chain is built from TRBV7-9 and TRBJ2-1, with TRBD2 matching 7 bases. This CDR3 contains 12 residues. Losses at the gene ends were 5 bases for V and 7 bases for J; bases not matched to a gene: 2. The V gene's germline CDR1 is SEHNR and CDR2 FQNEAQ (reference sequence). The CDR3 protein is CASSLSGNEQFF. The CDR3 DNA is TGTGCCAGCAGCCTTAGCGGGAATGAGCAGTTCTTC.

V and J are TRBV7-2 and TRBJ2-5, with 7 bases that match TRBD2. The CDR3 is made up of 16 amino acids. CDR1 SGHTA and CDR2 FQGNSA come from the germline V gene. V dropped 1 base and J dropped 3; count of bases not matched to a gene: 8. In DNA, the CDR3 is TGTGCCAGCAGCTTAGTCTGGGCTAGCGGTGAAGAGACCCAGTACTTC. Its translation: CASSLVWASGEETQYF.

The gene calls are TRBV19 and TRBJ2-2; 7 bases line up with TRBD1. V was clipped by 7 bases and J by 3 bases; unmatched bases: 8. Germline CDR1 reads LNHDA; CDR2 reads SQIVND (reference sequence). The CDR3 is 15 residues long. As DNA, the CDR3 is TGTGCCAGTATTCGAGGGGGCTTTGACACCGGGGAGCTGTTTTTT. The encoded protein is CASIRGGFDTGELFF. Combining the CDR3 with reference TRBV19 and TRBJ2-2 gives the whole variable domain DGGITQSPKYLFRKEGQNVTLSCEQNLNHDAMYWYRQDPGQGLRLIYYSQIVNDFQKGDIAEGYSVSREKKESFPLTVTSAQKNPTAFYLCASIRGGFDTGELFFGEGSRLTVL.

This chain's CDR3 is CARRPDSSYEQYF. The CDR3 nucleotides are TGTGCCAGGCGGCCGGACAGCTCCTACGAGCAGTACTTC. The V and J genes are TRBV6-5 and TRBJ2-7; maybe TRBD1 (6 bases). The CDR3 runs to 13 residues. Germline assignment: CDR1 MNHEY and CDR2 SVGAGI. Trimming cost V 9 bases and J 0 bases, with 12 bases left between them.

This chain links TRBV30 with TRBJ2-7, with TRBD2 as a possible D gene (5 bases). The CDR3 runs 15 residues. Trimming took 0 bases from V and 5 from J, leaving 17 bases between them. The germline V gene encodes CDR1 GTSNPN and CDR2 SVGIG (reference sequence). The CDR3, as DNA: TGTGCCTGGAGTGTCCCTCACACCGGAGGTGACGAGCAGTACTTC. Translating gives CAWSVPHTGGDEQYF.

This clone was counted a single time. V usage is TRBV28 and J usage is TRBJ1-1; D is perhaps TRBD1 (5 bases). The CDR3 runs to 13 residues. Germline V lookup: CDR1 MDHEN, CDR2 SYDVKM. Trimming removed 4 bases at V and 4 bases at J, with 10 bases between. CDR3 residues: CASSSTGTTEAFF. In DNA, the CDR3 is TGTGCCAGCAGTTCTACCGGGACCACTGAAGCTTTCTTT. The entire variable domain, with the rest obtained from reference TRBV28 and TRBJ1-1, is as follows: DVKVTQSSRYLVKRTGEKVFLECVQDMDHENMFWYRQDPGLGLRLIYFSYDVKMKEKGDIPEGYSVSREKKERFSLILESASTNQTSMYLCASSSTGTTEAFFGQGTRLTVV.

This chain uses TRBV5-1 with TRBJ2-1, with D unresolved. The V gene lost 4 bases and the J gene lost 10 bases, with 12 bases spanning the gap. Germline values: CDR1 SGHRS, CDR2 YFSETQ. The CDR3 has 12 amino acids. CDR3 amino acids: CASSPLAGEQFF. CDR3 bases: TGCGCCAGCAGCCCCTTGGCTGGAGAGCAGTTCTTC.

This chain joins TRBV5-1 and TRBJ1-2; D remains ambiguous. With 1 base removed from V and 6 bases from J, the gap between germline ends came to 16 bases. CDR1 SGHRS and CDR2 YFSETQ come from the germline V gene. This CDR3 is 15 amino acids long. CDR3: CASSLINGERNGYTF. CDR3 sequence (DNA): TGCGCCAGCAGCTTGATCAACGGGGAGAGGAATGGCTACACCTTC.

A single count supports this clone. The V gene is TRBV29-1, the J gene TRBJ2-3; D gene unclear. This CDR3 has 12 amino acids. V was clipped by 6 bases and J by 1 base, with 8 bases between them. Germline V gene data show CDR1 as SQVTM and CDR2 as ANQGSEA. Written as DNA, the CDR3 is TGCAGCGTGGCTGGAGGCACAGATACGCAGTATTTT. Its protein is CSVAGGTDTQYF.

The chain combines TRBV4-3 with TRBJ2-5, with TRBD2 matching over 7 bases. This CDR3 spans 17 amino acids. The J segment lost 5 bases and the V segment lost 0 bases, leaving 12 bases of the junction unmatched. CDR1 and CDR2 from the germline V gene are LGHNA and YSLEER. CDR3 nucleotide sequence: TGCGCCAGCAGCCAAGAATTCGGGAGGAGGACGGGGGAGACCCAGTACTTC. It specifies CASSQEFGRRTGETQYF.